A single sample gave rise to the 25 T cell receptor beta chains below, sequenced in a study of beta chain features in type 1 diabetes. Overall study findings and caveats: Type 1 diabetes patients had TCRB CDR3s that were shorter (moderately but significantly so) in all four CD4+ subsets.

Reverse transcription of all isolated RNA meant that expressed TCRB transcripts were sequenced. Sequenced by immunoSEQ multiplex PCR; TCRdb stores in-frame clones only, minus some. Here the sample spans nearly 700,000 clones, under 15% being singletons. Their antigen targets remain unknown. The specimen sequenced was naive CD4+ T cells from blood. Receptors originate from a man younger than 30 with type 1 diabetes.

The chain employs TRBV2 and TRBJ2-3; D is ambiguous. Germline CDR1 and CDR2: SNHLY and FYNNEI. The germline V and J ends were trimmed by 4 bases and 5 bases, with 4 bases remaining between them. The CDR3 loop spans 11 amino acids. The CDR3 here is CASSAGDTQYF. CDR3 in DNA: TGTGCCAGCAGTGCTGGAGATACGCAGTATTTT.

This clone came up a few times. This sequence joins TRBV6-5 and TRBJ2-4, with 10 bases fitting TRBD1. Germline V CDR1 and CDR2: MNHEY, SVGAGI. CDR3 size: 16 residues. With V trimmed by 0 bases and J by 7 bases, 6 bases remained unmatched. DNA for the CDR3: TGTGCCAGCAGTTACTCGAGGGACAGGGGTAGGAACATTCAGTACTTC. Translation gives CASSYSRDRGRNIQYF.

The chain uses TRBV6-1 and TRBJ1-5; D is uncertain. Germline V CDR1 and CDR2: MNHNS, SASEGT. Trimming left V 3 bases short and J 0 bases short, with 9 bases between. The CDR3 consists of 15 residues. CDR3 nucleotide sequence: TGTGCCAGCAGTGAGAACCAGTATAGCAATCAGCCCCAGCATTTT. It yields the protein CASSENQYSNQPQHF.

In its sample, this clone was seen a few times. This chain links TRBV18 with TRBJ2-1; D is unresolved. This CDR3 contains 17 residues. Germline loops: CDR1 KGHSH, CDR2 LQKENI. V was cut by 1 base and J by 5 bases, with 18 bases left in between. CDR3 DNA: TGTGCCAGCTCACCACTGGTTTTAGACTCTACAAACAATGAGCAGTTCTTC. This translates into CASSPLVLDSTNNEQFF.

The rearrangement joins TRBV28 to TRBJ2-1, with 8 bases that match TRBD1. The V gene end was trimmed by 6 bases and the J gene end by 6 bases; junction bases not matched to a gene: 4. The CDR3 totals 13 residues. Germline V gene sequence: CDR1 MDHEN, CDR2 SYDVKM. The CDR3 nucleotides are TGTGCCAGCAGACGGCAGGGGGCCAATGAGCAGTTCTTC. Protein product: CASRRQGANEQFF.

This clone was detected only a few times. The chain couples TRBV30 to TRBJ2-6, with D possibly matching TRBD2 (5 bases). CDR3 length: 16 residues. Germline CDR1 reads GTSNPN; CDR2 reads SVGIG (reference sequence). Trimming pared 1 base from V and 4 bases from J, leaving 14 bases between. The chain's CDR3 is CAWSGGRRPGANVLTF. The CDR3 region has the DNA TGTGCCTGGAGTGGCGGGCGGCGGCCGGGGGCCAACGTCCTGACTTTC.

The chain is built from TRBV7-2 and TRBJ2-7; no firm D call. Per germline, CDR1 SGHTA and CDR2 FQGNSA. V lost 1 base, J lost 9 bases, and 16 bases lay in between. The CDR3 runs 14 residues. The CDR3 DNA sequence: TGTGCCAGCAGCTTAGGGTCAATCCTTGCAAGGCAGTACTTC. It codes for CASSLGSILARQYF.

The J gene is TRBJ1-2, the V gene TRBV6-5; the D is unclear. The ends were cut back, 4 bases at V and 7 bases at J, with 10 bases in the middle. The CDR3 is 12 residues long. Germline V gene lookup returns CDR1 MNHEY and CDR2 SVGAGI. The CDR3 loop is CASSSTSGGYTF. CDR3 nucleotide sequence: TGTGCCAGCAGTTCGACGTCGGGTGGCTACACCTTC.

This clone was observed a handful of times. The chain combines TRBV25-1 with TRBJ2-5, with TRBD2 matching 8 bases. V dropped 1 base and J dropped 1; count of bases not matched to a gene: 5. CDR3 length equals 16 residues. From germline, CDR1 is MGHDK and CDR2 SYGVNS. This CDR3 reads CASSEWNSGVQETQYF. CDR3 DNA: TGTGCCAGCAGTGAATGGAATAGCGGGGTCCAAGAGACCCAGTACTTC.

The gene calls are TRBV13 and TRBJ2-7, with D perhaps TRBD1 (6 bases). This CDR3 spans 14 amino acids. Germline loops: CDR1 PRHDT, CDR2 FYEKMQ (reference sequence). V was pared by 0 bases and J by 3 bases, with 9 bases between. The CDR3 is CASSLGPQGYEQYF. In DNA, the CDR3 is TGTGCCAGCAGCTTAGGACCACAGGGCTACGAGCAGTACTTC.

This clone turned up a few times. The chain recombines TRBV20-1 with TRBJ2-7; TRBD2 is a possible D gene (5 bases). Trimming stripped 7 bases from V and 1 base from J, with 8 bases between. The CDR3 runs to 11 residues. Germline V gene data show CDR1 as DFQATT and CDR2 as SNEGSKA (reference sequence). The CDR3 coding sequence is TGCAGTGGGACTGATTCCTACGAGCAGTACTTC. Amino acids: CSGTDSYEQYF.

This clone has only a few counts. The rearrangement uses TRBV9 and TRBJ1-2; no clear D. Germline values: CDR1 SGDLS, CDR2 YYNGEE. Trimming took 3 bases from V and 0 from J, leaving 18 bases between them. The CDR3 totals 17 residues. CDR3 in amino acids: CASSEGGALTANYGYTF. The CDR3 DNA sequence: TGTGCCAGCAGCGAGGGAGGAGCGTTAACGGCTAACTATGGCTACACCTTC.

This chain joins TRBV12-5 and TRBJ2-1, with D perhaps matching TRBD2 (6 bases). From germline, CDR1 is LGHNT and CDR2 FRNRAP. Trimming took off 9 bases at V and 4 bases at J, with 22 bases between the two ends. The CDR3 has 16 amino acids. The DNA of the CDR3 is TGTGCTAGACACACCCGTTTGGGGGGAGTTTACAATGAGCAGTTCTTC. This sequence encodes CARHTRLGGVYNEQFF.

The chain has TRBV27 and TRBJ2-3, with D possibly matching TRBD1 (5 bases). V was trimmed by 2 bases and J by 4 bases, leaving 10 bases between them. CDR1 and CDR2 from the germline V gene are MNHEY and SMNVEV (reference sequence). The CDR3 contains 14 residues. CDR3 amino acids: CASSLREGADTQYF. DNA for the CDR3: TGTGCCAGCAGTTTAAGGGAAGGGGCAGATACGCAGTATTTT.

There are a few counts of this clone. The genes are TRBV7-8 and TRBJ2-5; 9 bases agree with TRBD1. V gave up 4 bases and J gave up 3 bases; unmatched junction bases: 6. This CDR3 has 15 amino acids. Looked up from germline, CDR1 is SGHVS and CDR2 is FQNEAQ. This CDR3 reads CASSSLGTGKETQYF. In DNA, the CDR3 is TGTGCCAGCAGCTCCCTTGGGACAGGGAAAGAGACCCAGTACTTC.

This chain uses TRBV5-4 with TRBJ2-1; D is undetermined. CDR1 SGHNT and CDR2 YYREEE come from the germline V gene (reference sequence). Trimming stripped 5 bases from V and 8 bases from J, with 23 bases between. The CDR3 contains 16 residues. This CDR3 reads CASRIGSLVEQHEQFF. CDR3 DNA sequence: TGTGCCAGCAGGATAGGGTCTCTGGTAGAACAACATGAGCAGTTCTTC.

This clone showed up just a few times. This chain links TRBV5-1 with TRBJ1-6; D ambiguous. The V end was cut by 0 bases, the J end by 7 bases, with 8 bases between. Germline CDR1 reads SGHRS; CDR2 reads YFSETQ. CDR3 length: 14 amino acids. This CDR3 is CASSLEQMNSPLHF. CDR3 bases: TGCGCCAGCAGCTTGGAACAGATGAATTCACCCCTCCACTTT.

This clone was counted a few times. The chain's CDR3 is CSEGRETQYF. The CDR3 region has the DNA TGCAGTGAGGGAAGGGAGACCCAGTACTTC. This chain uses TRBV20-1 with TRBJ2-5; D gene unclear. The CDR3 consists of 10 residues. Per the germline V gene, CDR1 is DFQATT and CDR2 is SNEGSKA (reference sequence). Trimming left V 7 bases short and J 5 bases short, with 8 bases between.

There are a few counts of this clone. The J gene is TRBJ2-7, the V gene TRBV7-2; D is possibly TRBD1 or TRBD2 (5 bases each). The V and J ends lost 3 bases and 2 bases respectively, with 11 bases between them. Per the germline V gene, CDR1 is SGHTA and CDR2 is FQGNSA. This CDR3 has 14 amino acids. Here the CDR3 reads CASSFPGTPYEQYF. CDR3 nucleotide sequence: TGTGCCAGCAGCTTCCCCGGGACGCCCTACGAGCAGTACTTC.

The rearrangement joins TRBV13 to TRBJ1-5; no clear D. This CDR3 spans 12 amino acids. Germline V gene data show CDR1 as PRHDT and CDR2 as FYEKMQ (reference sequence). Trimming took 3 bases from V and 4 from J, leaving 4 bases between them. CDR3 nucleotide sequence: TGTGCCAGCAGCTTCCGTAATCAGCCCCAGCATTTT. Translating gives CASSFRNQPQHF.

A few counts support this clone. J is TRBJ2-7 and V is TRBV6-6; tentative D call: TRBD1 (6 bases). The germline V gene encodes CDR1 MNHNY and CDR2 SVGAGI (reference sequence). This CDR3 is 14 amino acids long. Trimming removed 6 bases at V and 0 bases at J, with 12 bases between. CDR3 protein: CASRLGQNSYEQYF. Written as DNA, the CDR3 is TGTGCCAGCAGACTAGGACAGAACTCCTACGAGCAGTACTTC.

V and J are TRBV5-1 and TRBJ2-7; 8 nucleotides align to TRBD1. The trim removed 0 bases at V and 3 bases at J, leaving 8 bases unmatched. Germline V gene lookup returns CDR1 SGHRS and CDR2 YFSETQ. The CDR3 loop spans 16 amino acids. The CDR3 is CASSLGRDRRNYEQYF. For the CDR3, the DNA is TGCGCCAGCAGCTTGGGACGGGACAGGAGAAACTACGAGCAGTACTTC.

The chain uses TRBV7-6 and TRBJ2-3; D possibly corresponds to TRBD1 (5 bases). Germline values: CDR1 SGHVS, CDR2 FNYEAQ. This CDR3 has 15 amino acids. V lost 2 bases and J lost 4, with 13 bases in between. This CDR3 reads CASSLTAAGPDTQYF. The CDR3 DNA reads TGTGCCAGCAGCTTAACGGCGGCAGGGCCAGATACGCAGTATTTT.

This chain connects TRBV25-1 to TRBJ1-2, with 9 bases matching TRBD1. Germline-derived CDR1 and CDR2 are MGHDK and SYGVNS. With 6 bases clipped from V and 4 bases from J, the junction kept 6 bases outside the gene matches. The CDR3 is 14 residues long. The CDR3 coding sequence is TGTGCCAGCAGGGGACAGGGCGAAGTCTATGGCTACACCTTC. Translated: CASRGQGEVYGYTF.

This clone was seen only a few times. The V gene is TRBV5-6, the J gene TRBJ1-1; D uncertain. This CDR3 has 13 residues. Between the trimmed V and J ends, which lost 1 base and 2 bases, there was a span of 6 bases. CDR1 and CDR2 from the germline V gene are SGHDT and YYEEEE. The DNA of the CDR3 is TGTGCCAGCAGCTTGCAGAGAAACACTGAAGCTTTCTTT. Translated: CASSLQRNTEAFF.